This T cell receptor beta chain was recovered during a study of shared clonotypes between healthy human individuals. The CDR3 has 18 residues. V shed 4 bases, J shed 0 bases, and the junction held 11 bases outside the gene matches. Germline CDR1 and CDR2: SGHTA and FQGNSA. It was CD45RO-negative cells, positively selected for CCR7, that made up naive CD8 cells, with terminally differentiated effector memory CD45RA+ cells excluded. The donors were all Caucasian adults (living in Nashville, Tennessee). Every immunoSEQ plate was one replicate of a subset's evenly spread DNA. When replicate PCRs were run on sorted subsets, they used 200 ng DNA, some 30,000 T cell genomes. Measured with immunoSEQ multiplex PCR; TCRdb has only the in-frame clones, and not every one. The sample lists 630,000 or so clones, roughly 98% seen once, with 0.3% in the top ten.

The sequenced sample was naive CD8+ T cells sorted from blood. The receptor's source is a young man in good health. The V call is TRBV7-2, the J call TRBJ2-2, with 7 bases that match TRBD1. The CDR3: CASSSGRAGTANTGELFF. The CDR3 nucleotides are TGTGCCAGCAGCTCCGGAAGAGCCGGGACAGCGAACACCGGGGAGCTGTTTTTT.